Below are 32 T cell receptor beta chains sequenced from a single sample in a study of blood T cell repertoires in COVID-19. Profiling relied on immunoSEQ multiplex PCR, and the TCRdb table lists in-frame clones only, not all of them. The profile covers 150,000 to 200,000 clones, with over 65% appearing a single time and roughly 20% taken by the ten largest. Sequencing used peripheral blood. The receptors stem from a person aged 70 to 85 with COVID-19, enrolled during active disease.

The V gene is TRBV7-2, the J gene TRBJ1-1; perhaps TRBD1 as D (5 bases). From germline, CDR1 is SGHTA and CDR2 FQGNSA. CDR3 length: 14 amino acids. Trimming pared 0 bases from V and 4 bases from J, leaving 9 bases between. The CDR3 loop is CASSLAGRGTEAFF. CDR3 sequence (DNA): TGTGCCAGCAGCTTAGCAGGGAGGGGCACTGAAGCTTTCTTT.

V usage is TRBV12-5 and J usage is TRBJ2-2; TRBD2 matches at 7 bases. Germline V gene lookup returns CDR1 LGHNT and CDR2 FRNRAP. The CDR3 consists of 14 residues. The V gene end was trimmed by 6 bases and the J gene end by 2 bases; junction bases not matched to a gene: 3. In DNA form, the CDR3 reads TGTGCTAGTGGCCCTAGCGGCAACACCGGGGAGCTGTTTTTT. This translates into CASGPSGNTGELFF.

In this sample, this clone turned up a few times. The V and J genes are TRBV6-4 and TRBJ1-6; D gene ambiguous. Trimming shortened V by 5 bases and J by 4 bases, and 6 bases separated the two germline ends. The CDR3 loop spans 13 amino acids. Germline V lookup: CDR1 MRHNA, CDR2 SNTAGT. The DNA for the CDR3 is TGTGCCAGCAGTCAACAGTATAATTCACCCCTCCACTTT. Protein product: CASSQQYNSPLHF.

This chain joins TRBV12-3 or TRBV12-4 and TRBJ1-1, with D unresolved. Trimming pared 5 bases from V and 9 bases from J, leaving 16 bases between. The CDR3 is 13 amino acids. The DNA of the CDR3 is TGTGCCAGCAGTCTCCCTCCGACTGAGCAAGCTTTCTTT. Amino acid sequence: CASSLPPTEQAFF.

This clone was seen more than once but under ten times. This rearrangement joins TRBV3-1 (or the pseudogene TRBV3-2) to TRBJ2-7; 9 nucleotides match TRBD2. The CDR3 is 16 amino acids. Germline lookup yields CDR1 LGHDT and CDR2 YNNKEL (reference sequence). V shed 6 bases and J 2 bases; nucleotides not matched to a gene: 11. The CDR3 spells CASSGLLGGRAYEQYF. The CDR3 DNA reads as TGTGCCAGCAGTGGACTATTGGGCGGGAGGGCCTACGAGCAGTACTTC.

This clone appeared a single time. The chain carries TRBV5-6 and TRBJ2-2; 7 bases line up with TRBD1. Trimming at V came to 1 base and at J to 6 bases, leaving 6 bases not matched to a gene. CDR1 is SGHDT and CDR2 is YYEEEE in the germline V gene. This CDR3 region has 15 residues. This CDR3 is CASSLWNRGPGELFF. The CDR3 DNA is TGTGCCAGCAGCTTGTGGAACAGGGGTCCCGGGGAGCTGTTTTTT.

The J gene is TRBJ2-5, the V gene TRBV15; D is possibly TRBD2 (5 bases). This CDR3 is 15 amino acids long. The V end lost 6 bases, the J end lost 1 base, and 15 bases lay between the germline ends. Germline V CDR1 and CDR2: LNHNV, YYDKDF (reference sequence). CDR3 DNA sequence: TGTGCCACCAGTCAATCCAGGAGCGGCCAAGAGACCCAGTACTTC. This encodes CATSQSRSGQETQYF.

V usage is TRBV28 and J usage is TRBJ2-2; a possible D gene is TRBD2 (6 bases). Per the germline V gene, CDR1 is MDHEN and CDR2 is SYDVKM. The CDR3 sequence is 15 residues long. Trimming pared 3 bases from V and 2 bases from J, leaving 10 bases between. The CDR3 sequence: CASSFRRGNTGELFF. The CDR3 nucleotides read TGTGCCAGCAGTTTTCGGCGGGGCAACACCGGGGAGCTGTTTTTT.

The chain uses TRBV2 and TRBJ1-3; 8 nucleotides agree with TRBD1. CDR3 length: 18 residues. Germline lookup yields CDR1 SNHLY and CDR2 FYNNEI. J lost 5 bases, V lost 1 base, and 13 bases had no gene match. The CDR3 sequence: CASSEESFNRGDRNTIYF. CDR3 coding DNA: TGTGCCAGCAGTGAAGAAAGCTTTAACAGGGGGGATAGAAACACCATATATTTT.

This clone was counted between two and nine times. The chain couples TRBV5-4 to TRBJ2-7; no definite D call. Germline V gene data show CDR1 as SGHNT and CDR2 as YYREEE (reference sequence). The CDR3 loop spans 13 amino acids. With 0 bases removed from V and 6 bases from J, the gap between germline ends came to 10 bases. The CDR3 nucleotides are TGTGCCAGCAGCTTGGACCCCCAGTTCGAGCAGTACTTC. It yields the protein CASSLDPQFEQYF.

This clone was recorded a few times. The J gene is TRBJ1-5, the V gene TRBV28; weak D call: TRBD1 (6 bases). Germline CDR1 and CDR2: MDHEN and SYDVKM. Trimming left V 6 bases short and J 0 bases short, with 27 bases between. This CDR3 comprises 20 residues. The CDR3 DNA reads as TGTGCCAGCAGCCCTACGATGGGACACAATCAGAGATATAGCAATCAGCCCCAGCATTTT. This encodes CASSPTMGHNQRYSNQPQHF.

V and J are TRBV4-3 and TRBJ1-1; no clear D. V gave up 1 base and J gave up 1 base, with 7 bases separating them. Per germline, CDR1 LGHNA and CDR2 YSLEER. The CDR3 has 14 residues. CDR3 DNA sequence: TGCGCCAGCAGCCAAGGAGAGAGGAACACTGAAGCTTTCTTT. Translation: CASSQGERNTEAFF.

The J gene is TRBJ2-7, the V gene TRBV28; D may be TRBD1 (6 bases). Germline V gene data show CDR1 as MDHEN and CDR2 as SYDVKM. The CDR3 is made up of 14 amino acids. Between the trimmed V and J ends, which lost 5 bases and 1 base, there was a span of 12 bases. The DNA of the CDR3 is TGTGCCAGCAGTCGCACAGGGAAGTCCTACGAGCAGTACTTC. This encodes CASSRTGKSYEQYF.

This chain joins TRBV28 and TRBJ1-5; weak D call: TRBD1 (5 bases). The CDR3 runs to 14 residues. V lost 1 base and J 2 bases, leaving 6 bases between the germline ends. The germline V gene encodes CDR1 MDHEN and CDR2 SYDVKM. The CDR3 sequence: CASSLFRGNQPQHF. The CDR3 nucleotides are TGTGCCAGCAGTTTATTCAGGGGCAATCAGCCCCAGCATTTT.

This clone came up once. The rearrangement joins TRBV4-3 to TRBJ2-7, with 7 bases fitting TRBD1. CDR3 length: 16 residues. V was clipped by 0 bases and J by 4 bases; unmatched bases: 9. Germline CDR1 is LGHNA and CDR2 is YSLEER. CDR3 nucleotide sequence: TGCGCCAGCAGCCAAGATCTCTACCAGGGGGTTTACGAGCAGTACTTC. Its translation: CASSQDLYQGVYEQYF.

The rearrangement links TRBV9 to TRBJ1-6; 7 positions agree with TRBD1. The CDR3 runs to 15 residues. The V and J ends lost 4 bases and 7 bases, in that order; junction bases with no gene match: 8. CDR1 and CDR2 from the germline V gene are SGDLS and YYNGEE. CDR3 in amino acids: CASSLTGTVNSPLHF. The CDR3 bases are TGTGCCAGCAGCCTGACCGGGACAGTAAATTCACCCCTCCACTTT.

The chain links TRBV3-1 (or the pseudogene TRBV3-2) to TRBJ2-5; D possibly corresponds to TRBD2 (6 bases). V was clipped by 2 bases and J by 4 bases, with 23 bases between them. Germline lookup yields CDR1 LGHDT and CDR2 YNNKEL (reference sequence). This CDR3 has 18 amino acids. CDR3 amino acids: CASSQKRGLPVDRETQYF. Written as DNA, the CDR3 is TGTGCCAGCAGCCAAAAAAGAGGACTACCGGTCGATCGAGAGACCCAGTACTTC.

This chain links TRBV7-9 with TRBJ1-4; TRBD1 matches at 7 bases. This CDR3 is built from 15 residues. The V gene end was trimmed by 9 bases and the J gene end by 8 bases; junction bases not matched to a gene: 15. The germline V gene encodes CDR1 SEHNR and CDR2 FQNEAQ (reference sequence). The CDR3 bases are TGTGCCAGTCGTCATCGAGACAGGGCTGGGGAAAAACTGTTTTTT. Protein sequence: CASRHRDRAGEKLFF.

The V gene is TRBV6-6, the J gene TRBJ1-2, with 8 bases aligning to TRBD1. Germline trimming cut 6 bases from V and 8 bases from J; bases unmatched to any gene: 17. This CDR3 spans 16 amino acids. CDR1 MNHNY and CDR2 SVGAGI come from the germline V gene (reference sequence). For the CDR3, the DNA is TGTGCCAGCAGATCAACAGGGGGAGCCCCTCTCGGCGGCTACACCTTC. Translation: CASRSTGGAPLGGYTF.

The CDR3 loop reads CASKTGPYGYTF. DNA of the CDR3: TGTGCCAGCAAGACAGGCCCCTATGGCTACACCTTC. This rearrangement joins TRBV12-3 or TRBV12-4 to TRBJ1-2; D perhaps matches TRBD1 (6 bases). The V end was cut by 7 bases, the J end by 4 bases, with 10 bases between. This CDR3 has 12 amino acids.

The chain joins TRBV28 to TRBJ1-1, with 7 bases aligning to TRBD1. Germline lookup yields CDR1 MDHEN and CDR2 SYDVKM. This CDR3 comprises 16 residues. Trimming removed 2 bases from V and 2 bases from J; junction bases left unmatched: 8. The CDR3 protein is CASSLKGASPNTEAFF. The CDR3 region has the DNA TGTGCCAGCAGTTTAAAGGGGGCCTCTCCAAACACTGAAGCTTTCTTT.

This clone was seen a handful of times. V is TRBV28 and J is TRBJ1-2; D is ambiguous. This CDR3 spans 14 amino acids. The germline V gene encodes CDR1 MDHEN and CDR2 SYDVKM. The V and J ends lost 5 bases and 1 base respectively, with 11 bases between them. CDR3 residues: CASSITGINYGYTF. CDR3 sequence (DNA): TGTGCCAGCAGTATAACCGGGATTAACTATGGCTACACCTTC.

The V gene is TRBV27, the J gene TRBJ1-1, with TRBD1 as a possible D gene (6 bases). Trimming stripped 5 bases from V and 0 bases from J, with 13 bases between. This CDR3 is built from 15 residues. Germline CDR1 MNHEY, CDR2 SMNVEV (reference sequence). This CDR3 reads CASSGRGGMNTEAFF. DNA for the CDR3: TGTGCCAGCAGTGGACGGGGGGGCATGAACACTGAAGCTTTCTTT.

The chain joins TRBV5-5 to TRBJ2-7; possibly TRBD2 for D (5 bases). This CDR3 has 15 amino acids. The V gene's germline CDR1 is SGHKS and CDR2 YYEKEE (reference sequence). The V end lost 1 base, the J end lost 2 bases, and 13 bases lay between the germline ends. The CDR3 reads CASSLRSLGTYEQYF. The CDR3 bases are TGTGCCAGCAGCTTGCGTTCCCTCGGGACCTACGAGCAGTACTTC.

The chain couples TRBV28 to TRBJ1-5, with D perhaps matching TRBD1 (5 bases). V lost 3 bases, J lost 7 bases, and 16 bases lay in between. This CDR3 has 15 residues. CDR1 and CDR2 (germline): MDHEN, SYDVKM. CDR3 DNA sequence: TGTGCCAGCAGTTTCCAGGCAGGGTTGCGGCAGCCCCAGCATTTT. The encoded protein is CASSFQAGLRQPQHF.

The CDR3 here is CASSLAQKGDSLRTNEKLFF. The CDR3 DNA reads as TGTGCCAGCAGCTTAGCGCAGAAGGGGGACAGCCTAAGAACTAATGAAAAACTGTTTTTT. The chain has TRBV7-2 and TRBJ1-4; 7 bases align to TRBD1. This CDR3 is 20 amino acids long. The germline V gene encodes CDR1 SGHTA and CDR2 FQGNSA. V lost 0 bases to trimming and J lost 1 base; unmatched junction nucleotides: 14.

The CDR3 nucleotides read TGTGCCAGTAGTCCGACAGGGAGAATCACTGAAGCTTTCTTT. This sequence encodes CASSPTGRITEAFF. V gene TRBV19 combines with J gene TRBJ1-1; 7 bases line up with TRBD1. The V and J ends lost 5 bases and 4 bases, in that order; junction bases with no gene match: 7. In germline, CDR1 is LNHDA, CDR2 SQIVND (reference sequence). The CDR3 is 14 amino acids.

The CDR3 bases are TGCGCCAGCAGCCAAGATGGTACTAGAACCTACGAGCAGTACTTC. Its protein product is CASSQDGTRTYEQYF. The chain carries TRBV4-1 and TRBJ2-7; D perhaps matches TRBD2 (5 bases). Germline values: CDR1 MGHRA, CDR2 YSYEKL. Trimming stripped 0 bases from V and 2 bases from J, with 11 bases between. The CDR3 runs 15 residues.

This chain connects TRBV6-5 to TRBJ2-3, with a weak D call TRBD2 (7 bases). The V end was cut by 2 bases, the J end by 4 bases, with 16 bases between. The CDR3 is 16 residues long. Germline CDR1 MNHEY, CDR2 SVGAGI. This CDR3 is CASSYDGGGGADTQYF. In DNA, the CDR3 is TGTGCCAGCAGTTACGACGGGGGCGGGGGAGCAGATACGCAGTATTTT.

The chain carries TRBV5-1 and TRBJ2-3, with 7 bases aligning to TRBD1. Losses at the gene ends were 4 bases for V and 0 bases for J; bases not matched to a gene: 8. This CDR3 has 16 residues. Germline V lookup: CDR1 SGHRS, CDR2 YFSETQ. The CDR3 nucleotides are TGCGCCAGCAGCCCTGGGACAGCCCCTAGCACAGATACGCAGTATTTT. This gives the protein CASSPGTAPSTDTQYF.

The V and J genes are TRBV28 and TRBJ1-1; D is uncertain. Germline CDR1 reads MDHEN; CDR2 reads SYDVKM. Trimming removed 7 bases from V and 4 bases from J, with 13 bases in between. The CDR3 totals 13 residues. The CDR3, as DNA: TGTGCCAGCACCCCTGCTCGGAGCACTGAAGCTTTCTTT. Translated, it gives CASTPARSTEAFF.

The chain couples TRBV9 to TRBJ2-5, with D maybe TRBD1 (6 bases). CDR1 and CDR2 from the germline V gene are SGDLS and YYNGEE. The CDR3 consists of 14 residues. V gave up 4 bases and J gave up 2 bases, with 12 bases separating them. CDR3 sequence (DNA): TGTGCCAGCAGCCCCTACGGACAGCAAGAGACCCAGTACTTC. It is translated as CASSPYGQQETQYF.